This T cell receptor (beta chain) was identified during a study of beta chain features in type 1 diabetes (dated by TCRdb to 2017 to 2018). At the level of the whole study: No differences in mean age, gender distribution, total cell number or subset yield were found between patients and healthy donors. A total of roughly 100 million sorted cells were examined across all samples, and the number of cells per subset was strongly correlated with RNA yield. The study compared TCRB repertoires of sorted circulating CD4+ T cell subsets between recently diagnosed type 1 diabetes patients and matched healthy donors. Regulatory and stem cell-like memory subsets were obtained from only 8 patients and roughly eight healthy donors, while naive and central memory subsets were obtained from all 30 or so donors.

Details on this clone: Its recognized antigen is unknown. No base-level quality is on record; no much larger clone is a single base apart.

The High Capacity cDNA Reverse Transcription Kit was used to reverse transcribe all of the isolated RNA, meaning that expressed TCRB transcripts were what got sequenced. Deep immunoSEQ sequencing was performed on naive, central memory and regulatory T cell samples, with an average of approximately 3.9 million total reads per sample. After sorted cells were lysed in RLT buffer, RNA was extracted with DNase-treated RNeasy Micro or Mini kits, with the choice depending on cell number. Each cell subset was processed separately to prevent cross-contamination, with patient and healthy donor samples processed together. The immunoSEQ multiplex PCR was used to amplify TCRB sequences from cDNA, yielding 87-bp fragments that span the CDR3 region. The amplicons were sequenced using the Illumina HiSeq platform. Regarding the original processing steps: Synthetic template baselines were used to correct PCR bias computationally, reads within Hamming distance 2 were collapsed together, and singletons that could not be merged were discarded. Reads were aligned against IMGT to assign V, D and J genes, CDR3 length and insertions or deletions at six rearrangement sites. Within each subset, clonotype counts were normalized to sorted cell number, after which true diversity and Gini coefficients were computed with the tcR R package. The overlap coefficient, calculated on TCRB nucleotide sequences, was used to measure repertoire sharing. Out-of-frame TCRB sequences from naive cells were analyzed to stand in for the pre-selection repertoire. TCRdb re-hosts the immuneACCESS table, in-frame sequences only. Its copies lack some clones; in the studies checked, an unresolved V gene accounts for under half of them, and the cause for the rest is not known. D and trimming come from the DNA, and the V and J calls and clone size come from that table. This sample gives 200,000 to 250,000 clones in total; about 70% of them show up just once. The top ten hold approximately 0.053% of the sample.

A single peripheral blood draw of about 116 mL on average was collected from each donor into heparinised tubes. Naive, central memory, regulatory and stem cell-like memory CD4+ T cells were sorted on a BD FACSAria II using a panel including CD45RO, CCR7, CD25, CD127, CD95 and CD27. All sorted populations exceeded 95% purity. PBMCs were separated immediately by Lymphoprep density gradient centrifugation and were stained directly, without being cultured. So that batch effects would be minimized, each experiment stained and sorted samples in pairs, pairing one healthy donor with one patient. The full study reports these points: Because the HLA sub-analyses included only small numbers of individuals, any influence of HLA type on TCRB rearrangement was left unresolved. Naive, central memory and regulatory TCRB repertoires appeared more similar among patients than among healthy donors. Because cDNA rather than genomic DNA was sequenced, highly expressing activated cells could have been over-represented, although no difference in activation and CD3 levels was found between groups. In all four CD4+ subsets, TCRB CDR3 length was moderately but significantly shorter in type 1 diabetes patients. Shorter templates might have been favored by PCR, but patient and control samples were amplified and corrected together, so both groups would have been affected equally by any skew. At VDJ recombination sites, type 1 diabetes patients had fewer insertions and more deleted nucleotides, which implies abnormalities in thymic rearrangement.

From the cysteine through the phenylalanine, the CDR3 covers 16 amino acids. Only the CDR3 region is kept as DNA, spanning 48 bases read in frame from base 1. CDR1 SGHAT and CDR2 FQNNGV are derived from the germline V gene. For this chain, trimming is 5 bases at the V end and 5 bases at the J end, and the number of junction bases without a gene match is 13. The sequence was obtained from a man younger than 40 in good health. This receptor chain uses TRBV11-2 and TRBJ2-5, with 8 bases aligning to TRBD2. Sequences were obtained from naive CD4+ T cells from blood. This specimen's cell subset or site label, per the study, means: true naive CD4+ T cells. The DNA sequence follows: TGTGCCAGCAGCCCTCGGGGACTAGGATTTAGGGAGACCCAGTACTTC. Translated, this gives CASSPRGLGFRETQYF.